These T cell receptor beta chains were read from a single sample in a study of T-cell memory formation after mild COVID-19. TCRdb analysed the 5' RACE reads with MiXCR anew, one entry per CDR3 protein. The table shows about 200,000 distinct CDR3 sequences, with around 9.1% occurring only once. Material for sequencing was PBMCs or a T cell subset sorted from them (not recorded which). These receptors all come from a man in his late teens or twenties who had mild COVID-19 (a few samples of this study predate the infection). Cell type and time point are not known. Both conserved end residues are part of each CDR3. The D gene is left open where the match is weak. Size values are once, few and many counts, or a class for expanded clones, and some rows have none.

TRBD2,16,few,TRBV7-7,TRBJ2-5,TGTGCTAGCAGCTTACAGCGGGGGGACCTCCTAGGGGCCCAGTACTTC,CASSLQRGDLLGAQYF
.,16,.,TRBV5-1,TRBJ2-3,TGCGCCAGCAGGGTGGGTGGACAGACGAGCACAGATACGCAGTATTTT,CASRVGGQTSTDTQYF
.,16,.,TRBV6-5,TRBJ1-5,TGTGCCAGCAGTAGGCTGACAGGCAACTCTTATCAGCCCCAGCATTTT,CASSRLTGNSYQPQHF
.,11,many,TRBV12-3/TRBV12-4,TRBJ1-2,TGTGCCAGCAGTTTACACTATGGCTACACCTTC,CASSLHYGYTF
.,16,.,TRBV7-8,TRBJ2-3,TGTGCCAGCAGCCGAAGGTTTCGGGGAGACGCAGATACGCAGTATTTT,CASSRRFRGDADTQYF
.,13,.,TRBV4-3,TRBJ1-2,TGCGCCAGCAGCCAAGAAACAGGAGTTGGCTACACCTTC,CASSQETGVGYTF
TRBD2,15,many,TRBV5-1,TRBJ2-7,TGCGCCAGCAGTCGGACTAGCGGGGGACCCTACGAGCAGTACTTC,CASSRTSGGPYEQYF
TRBD1,13,many,TRBV20-1,TRBJ2-2,TGCAGTGCTCGACAGGGGAACACCGGGGAGCTGTTTTTT,CSARQGNTGELFF
.,15,.,TRBV20-1,TRBJ2-3,TGCAGTGCGGTAAATGGGGGGTTAGGAGCAGATACGCAGTATTTT,CSAVNGGLGADTQYF
TRBD1,13,few,TRBV9,TRBJ1-2,TGTGCCAGCAGCGCTACAGGGGAGGTTGGCTACACCTTC,CASSATGEVGYTF
.,15,many,TRBV5-1,TRBJ2-1,TGCGCCAGCAGCTTGGCGGGCGGGTACTACAATGAGCAGTTCTTC,CASSLAGGYYNEQFF
TRBD1,15,many,TRBV27,TRBJ1-5,TGTGCCAGCAGTTTATCGTCCAGGGGGCATCAGCCCCAGCATTTT,CASSLSSRGHQPQHF
TRBD2,15,.,TRBV5-1,TRBJ2-1,TGCGCCAGCAGCACGGGACTAGGTTTTATCGATGAGCAGTTCTTC,CASSTGLGFIDEQFF
.,14,few,TRBV4-3,TRBJ1-1,TGCGCCAGCAGCCAAACACAGGGAGGGTCTGAAGCTTTCTTT,CASSQTQGGSEAFF
.,16,few,TRBV6-4,TRBJ2-6,TGTGCCAGCAGTGACGTAACAGCCTTTGAGGTCAACGTCCTGACTTTC,CASSDVTAFEVNVLTF
.,14,.,TRBV5-1,TRBJ1-2,TGCGCCAGCAGCTTGACGAGGGGGAACTATGGCTACACCTTC,CASSLTRGNYGYTF
TRBD1,17,few,TRBV12-3/TRBV12-4,TRBJ1-5,TGTGCCAGCAGTCTCGGACAGGGGCGAGTAAGCAATCAGCCCCAGCATTTT,CASSLGQGRVSNQPQHF
TRBD1,18,few,TRBV9,TRBJ1-6,TGTGCCAGCAGCTCCGACCGGGACAGGGACCCCCATAATTCACCCCTCCACTTT,CASSSDRDRDPHNSPLHF
TRBD1,16,.,TRBV20-1,TRBJ2-1,TGCAGTGCTAGCGGGACAGGAAGTGGGACGTACAATGAGCAGTTCTTC,CSASGTGSGTYNEQFF
.,16,many,TRBV5-1,TRBJ2-3,TGCGCCAGCAGCCTCAGCGACTCCCAACTCACAGATACGCAGTATTTT,CASSLSDSQLTDTQYF
.,16,.,TRBV27,TRBJ2-1,TGTGCCAGCAGTTTCATAAGGGGCAGCACCATCAATGAGCAGTTCTTC,CASSFIRGSTINEQFF
.,13,few,TRBV7-2,TRBJ2-1,TGTGCCAGCAGCTTACCTACCCTAACTAGTCCGTTCTTC,CASSLPTLTSPFF
.,14,few,TRBV10-3,TRBJ1-5,TGTGCCATCAGTGCCGGGAAGGGCGGTCAGCCCCAGCATTTT,CAISAGKGGQPQHF